Listed below are T cell receptor beta chains from one sample, sequenced in a study of shared clonotypes between healthy human individuals. Libraries were prepared by immunoSEQ multiplex PCR; TCRdb keeps only in-frame clonotypes and omits some of them. Of 950,000 to 1,300,000 clones in the sample, about 70% were seen once. Sequencing was performed on memory CD4+ T cells sorted from blood. These receptors all come from a man in his late teens or twenties in good health. CDR3s include the opening cysteine and the closing phenylalanine or tryptophan. D genes are given only for firm matches. Some rows have no size entry. The others give once, few or many, or a class for an expanded clone.

TRBV5-1,TRBJ2-5,-,once,CASSYGGGDQETQYF,TGCGCCAGCAGCTACGGCGGCGGCGACCAAGAGACCCAGTACTTC
TRBV9,TRBJ2-3,TRBD2,-,CASSVASGATDTQYF,TGTGCCAGCAGCGTAGCTAGCGGGGCCACAGATACGCAGTATTTT
TRBV6-1,TRBJ2-6,-,-,CASLHSGANVLTF,TGTGCCAGTCTGCATTCTGGGGCCAACGTCCTGACTTTC
TRBV20-1,TRBJ1-2,-,few,CSARKRGSTF,TGCAGTGCTAGGAAGAGGGGAAGCACCTTC
TRBV5-1,TRBJ1-5,-,-,CASSPLPGGNQPQHF,TGCGCCAGCAGCCCGCTTCCAGGGGGCAATCAGCCCCAGCATTTT
TRBV11-2,TRBJ2-5,-,-,CASSPIRDKKETQYF,TGTGCCAGCAGCCCAATTCGGGACAAAAAAGAGACCCAGTACTTC
TRBV2,TRBJ2-6,TRBD1,-,CASSATGRDPGSF,TGTGCCAGCAGTGCGACAGGGCGAGATCCGGGGTCTTTC
TRBV7-2,TRBJ2-5,-,-,CASSLGPRQETQYF,TGTGCCAGCAGCTTAGGTCCCCGTCAAGAGACCCAGTACTTC
TRBV6-1,TRBJ2-7,TRBD1,-,CASSVTGNYEQYF,TGTGCCAGCAGTGTGACAGGGAACTACGAGCAGTACTTC
TRBV9,TRBJ2-7,-,-,CASSVGGSSYEQYF,TGTGCCAGCAGCGTAGGGGGGAGCTCCTACGAGCAGTACTTC
TRBV2,TRBJ2-7,TRBD2,-,CASSLSSRLAGVYEQYF,TGTGCCAGCAGCTTAAGTAGTCGACTAGCGGGTGTCTACGAGCAGTACTTC
TRBV7-3,TRBJ1-1,-,-,CASSSYRQYTEAFF,TGTGCCAGCAGCTCATATCGACAGTACACTGAAGCTTTCTTT
TRBV2,TRBJ1-3,-,-,CASSDEGNTIYF,TGTGCCAGCAGTGACGAAGGAAACACCATATATTTT
TRBV2,TRBJ2-7,TRBD1,few,CANRQGSSYEQYF,TGTGCCAATCGACAGGGCAGCTCCTACGAGCAGTACTTC
TRBV18,TRBJ2-3,-,few,CASSPTADTQYF,TGTGCCAGCTCACCCACGGCAGATACGCAGTATTTT
TRBV2,TRBJ2-7,-,few,CASTPFVGPYEQYF,TGTGCCAGCACGCCATTCGTTGGGCCCTACGAGCAGTACTTC
TRBV18,TRBJ2-7,TRBD2,once,CASSPTTSGASYEQYF,TGTGCCAGCTCACCGACGACTAGCGGCGCTTCCTACGAGCAGTACTTC
TRBV6-5,TRBJ2-7,-,-,CASSKGEGVSYEQYF,TGTGCCAGCAGTAAAGGGGAAGGAGTCTCCTACGAGCAGTACTTC
TRBV4-3,TRBJ2-2,TRBD2,-,CASSQAAGANTGELFF,TGCGCCAGCAGCCAAGCCGCGGGGGCGAACACCGGGGAGCTGTTTTTT
TRBV18,TRBJ1-3,-,-,CASSPLQHNTVGNTIYF,TGTGCCAGCTCACCACTACAACACAACACAGTCGGAAACACCATATATTTT
TRBV5-8,TRBJ1-5,-,-,CASKPLVGPQHF,TGTGCCAGCAAGCCATTGGTCGGGCCCCAGCATTTT
TRBV5-1,TRBJ2-2,-,once,CASSLAGRANTGELFF,TGCGCCAGCAGCTTGGCCGGCAGGGCGAACACCGGGGAGCTGTTTTTT
TRBV7-9,TRBJ2-2,-,few,CASSYSTGELFF,TGTGCCAGCAGCTACAGCACCGGGGAGCTGTTTTTT
TRBV11-2,TRBJ2-2,TRBD1,-,CASSLIGAGGAGGELFF,TGTGCCAGCAGCTTGATCGGGGCAGGGGGCGCCGGCGGGGAGCTGTTTTTT
TRBV7-2,TRBJ1-2,-,-,CASSLGQGYGYTF,TGTGCCAGCAGCTTAGGGCAGGGTTATGGCTACACCTTC
TRBV7-7,TRBJ2-3,TRBD2,-,CASSSSGESTDTQYF,TGTGCTAGCAGCTCCAGCGGGGAGAGCACAGATACGCAGTATTTT